The 19 T cell receptor beta chains in this list originate from one sample, sequenced in a study of vaccination effects on CD4 cells after COVID-19. Their specific antigens are unknown. Before sequencing took place, the ViraFEST assay used viral peptide pools to expand antigen-specific CD4+ T cells. CD4+ T cell isolation took place after 10 days of culture. Everyone in the study got two shots of either the BNT162b2 or mRNA-1273 vaccine. Sequencing used immunoSEQ multiplex PCR; TCRdb keeps in-frame clones, though not all of them. The sample shows some 40,000 clones, almost 85% of them seen only once. Sequenced here: CD4+ T cells from PBMCs cultured with HCoV-NL63 spike peptides, sampled after COVID-19 vaccination. These receptors all come from a human donor who received a COVID-19 vaccine. Some clones in this sample may be carry-over from other donors' samples.

The chain employs TRBV21-1 and TRBJ2-6; the table's D call TRBD1 went unverified against the DNA. TRBV21-1 counts as a pseudogene. The length of the CDR3 is 16 residues. In DNA form, the CDR3 reads TGTGCCAGCAGCAAAGACAGGGGCTCTGGGGCCAACGTCCTGACTTTC. Residues: CASSKDRGSGANVLTF.

This chain links TRBV7-2 with TRBJ2-5; a possible D gene is TRBD2 (5 bases). The length of the CDR3 is 14 residues. Trimming left V 5 bases short and J 0 bases short, with 10 bases between. CDR1 and CDR2 (germline): SGHTA, FQGNSA. CDR3 coding DNA: TGTGCCAGCAGCGGGAGAAGTAACCAAGAGACCCAGTACTTC. It encodes CASSGRSNQETQYF.

This clone was recorded a few times. The V call is TRBV27, the J call TRBJ2-7; 9 bases map to TRBD1. Losses at the gene ends were 0 bases for V and 6 bases for J; bases not matched to a gene: 6. The CDR3 length is 15 residues. In germline, CDR1 is MNHEY, CDR2 SMNVEV (reference sequence). The CDR3 region is CASSLSPGQGSEQYV. CDR3 sequence (DNA): TGTGCCAGCAGTTTATCCCCTGGACAGGGGAGCGAGCAGTACGTC.

V usage is TRBV7-9 and J usage is TRBJ2-1, with 9 bases lining up with TRBD2. The CDR3 runs to 18 residues. The V and J ends lost 3 bases and 2 bases, in that order; junction bases with no gene match: 11. Germline V gene data show CDR1 as SEHNR and CDR2 as FQNEAQ (reference sequence). CDR3 nucleotide sequence: TGTGCCAGCAGCTTTTCGGCGGGGGGGGGTCCCACCTACAATGAGCAGTTCTTC. It encodes CASSFSAGGGPTYNEQFF. The variable domain in full, with the rest retrieved from reference TRBV7-9 and TRBJ2-1, is DTGVSQNPRHKITKRGQNVTFRCDPISEHNRLYWYRQTLGQGPEFLTYFQNEAQLEKSRLLSDRFSAERPKGSFSTLEIQRTEQGDSAMYLCASSFSAGGGPTYNEQFFGPGTRLTVL.

The chain carries TRBV6-2 or TRBV6-3 and TRBJ2-7; 10 positions match TRBD2. Germline values: CDR1 MNHEY, CDR2 SVGEGT. Trimming at V came to 5 bases and at J to 2 bases, leaving 3 bases not matched to a gene. The CDR3 is 14 residues long. CDR3 coding DNA: TGTGCCAGCAGTGCTAGCGGGGGAACCTACGAGCAGTACGTC. This translates into CASSASGGTYEQYV.

The rearrangement uses TRBV3-1 (or the pseudogene TRBV3-2) and TRBJ1-2; 7 bases are a match to TRBD1. V was pared by 1 base and J by 5 bases, with 1 base of the junction left unmatched. The length of the CDR3 is 13 residues. Germline CDR1 is LGHDT and CDR2 is YNNKEL (reference sequence). The CDR3 region has the DNA TGTGCCAGCAGCCAAGGACAGGGTTATGGCTACACCTTC. Translated, it gives CASSQGQGYGYTF.

The chain employs TRBV7-9 and TRBJ1-4, with D uncertain. With 4 bases removed from V and 4 bases from J, the gap between germline ends came to 10 bases. From germline, CDR1 is SEHNR and CDR2 FQNEAQ (reference sequence). The CDR3 has 14 amino acids. Here the CDR3 reads CASSYGVVNEKLFF. CDR3 coding DNA: TGTGCCAGCAGCTACGGGGTAGTTAATGAAAAACTGTTTTTT.

The chain combines TRBV5-6 with TRBJ2-1; D ambiguous. V was trimmed by 0 bases and J by 4 bases, leaving 5 bases between them. Germline CDR1 and CDR2: SGHDT and YYEEEE. The CDR3 length is 13 residues. Here the CDR3 reads CASSLGIYNEQFF. CDR3 bases: TGTGCCAGCAGCTTGGGCATTTACAATGAGCAGTTCTTC.

This chain connects TRBV7-9 to TRBJ1-4; D unclear. This CDR3 is built from 14 residues. V gave up 2 bases and J gave up 0 bases, with 4 bases separating them. CDR1 is SEHNR, CDR2 FQNEAQ, per germline (reference sequence). In DNA, the CDR3 is TGTGCCAGCAGCTTAATGGCAACTAATGAAAAACTGTTTTTT. Translated, it gives CASSLMATNEKLFF.

The chain uses TRBV24-1 and TRBJ2-5; D is unresolved. The V end was cut by 0 bases, the J end by 5 bases, with 12 bases between. The length of the CDR3 is 15 residues. Germline CDR1 KGHDR, CDR2 SFDVKD. CDR3 sequence (DNA): TGTGCCACCAGTGATTTGCAAAGGGCCGGGGAGACCCAGTACTTC. It is translated as CATSDLQRAGETQYF.

The gene calls are TRBV7-3 and TRBJ1-2; D is undetermined. The germline V gene encodes CDR1 SGHTA and CDR2 FQGTGA. The CDR3 consists of 15 residues. Trimming took 2 bases from V and 4 from J, leaving 14 bases between them. The CDR3 region has the DNA TGTGCCAGCAGCTTAGGGTCCGGCAGCGGCTATGGCTACACCTTC. It translates to CASSLGSGSGYGYTF.

The J gene is TRBJ2-3, the V gene TRBV4-3; 7 bases match TRBD2. The trim removed 2 bases at V and 2 bases at J, leaving 10 bases unmatched. Germline CDR1 is LGHNA and CDR2 is YSLEER. This CDR3 is 17 amino acids long. This CDR3 is CASSQRYRGGITDTQYF. The DNA for the CDR3 is TGCGCCAGCAGCCAAAGGTATCGCGGGGGTATCACAGATACGCAGTATTTT.

The chain uses TRBV3-1 (or the pseudogene TRBV3-2) and TRBJ2-7, with D maybe TRBD1 (6 bases). This CDR3 has 16 residues. Between the trimmed V and J ends, which lost 1 base and 0 bases, there was a span of 13 bases. Germline-derived CDR1 and CDR2 are LGHDT and YNNKEL (reference sequence). CDR3 amino acids: CASSQGGQGSSYEQYV. CDR3 nucleotide sequence: TGTGCCAGCAGCCAAGGCGGGCAGGGGAGCTCCTACGAGCAGTACGTC.

V gene TRBV6-5 combines with J gene TRBJ1-6, with D possibly being TRBD1 (6 bases). CDR3 size: 14 residues. The V and J ends lost 4 bases and 9 bases respectively, with 13 bases between them. CDR1 and CDR2 from the germline V gene are MNHEY and SVGAGI. The CDR3 region is CASSSTGSTSPLHF. DNA of the CDR3: TGTGCCAGCAGTTCCACAGGGTCGACTTCACCCCTCCACTTT.

The rearrangement links TRBV6-5 to TRBJ2-7; 10 bases map to TRBD1. The CDR3 totals 14 residues. With V trimmed by 6 bases and J by 5 bases, 7 bases remained unmatched. The germline gives CDR1 MNHEY, CDR2 SVGAGI. CDR3 DNA: TGTGCCAGCAGAAGGGACAGGGGACGTAACGAGCAGTACGTC. Translation: CASRRDRGRNEQYV.

The chain couples TRBV11-1 to TRBJ2-6; 8 nucleotides align to TRBD1. The germline gives CDR1 SGHAT, CDR2 FQDESV (reference sequence). This CDR3 has 15 residues. V lost 10 bases to trimming and J lost 0 bases; unmatched junction nucleotides: 5. CDR3 protein: CATNDRGSGANVLTF. The CDR3 DNA reads TGTGCCACCAACGACAGGGGCTCTGGGGCCAACGTCCTGACTTTC.

The chain has TRBV19 and TRBJ1-5; no clear D gene. From germline, CDR1 is LNHDA and CDR2 SQIVND (reference sequence). Deletions cut 1 base from V and 0 bases from J, with 10 bases between. The CDR3 covers 16 residues. CDR3 protein: CASSIVRTASNQPQHF. The CDR3 DNA is TGTGCCAGTAGTATAGTCAGGACGGCTAGCAATCAGCCCCAGCATTTT.

This clone came up once. The rearrangement joins TRBV19 to TRBJ1-1; D perhaps matches TRBD1 (5 bases). V was pared by 6 bases and J by 5 bases, with 13 bases between. Germline CDR1 is LNHDA and CDR2 is SQIVND (reference sequence). The CDR3 runs to 13 residues. The CDR3 loop is CASSIQGGTEAFF. The CDR3 DNA is TGTGCCAGTAGCATTCAGGGAGGAACTGAAGCTTTCTTT.

The gene calls are TRBV12-3 or TRBV12-4 and TRBJ2-7; D unclear. This CDR3 is 12 amino acids long. The germline V and J ends were trimmed by 6 bases and 3 bases, with 9 bases remaining between them. The CDR3 sequence is CASSSGGYEQYV. CDR3 in DNA: TGTGCCAGCAGCTCCGGCGGCTACGAGCAGTACGTC.